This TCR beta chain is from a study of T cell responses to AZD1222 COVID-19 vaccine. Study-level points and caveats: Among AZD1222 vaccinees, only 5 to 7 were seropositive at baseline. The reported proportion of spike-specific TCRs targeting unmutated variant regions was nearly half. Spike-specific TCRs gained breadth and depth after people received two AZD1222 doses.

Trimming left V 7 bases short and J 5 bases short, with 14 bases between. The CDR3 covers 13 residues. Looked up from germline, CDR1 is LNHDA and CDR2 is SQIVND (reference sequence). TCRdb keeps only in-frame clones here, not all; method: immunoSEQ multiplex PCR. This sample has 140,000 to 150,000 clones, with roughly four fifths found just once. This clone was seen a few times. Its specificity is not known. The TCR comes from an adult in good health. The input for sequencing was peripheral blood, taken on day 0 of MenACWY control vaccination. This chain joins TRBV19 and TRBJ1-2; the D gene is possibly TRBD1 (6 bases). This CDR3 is CASNTGTRYGYTF. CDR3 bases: TGTGCCAGTAATACAGGGACACGATATGGCTACACCTTC. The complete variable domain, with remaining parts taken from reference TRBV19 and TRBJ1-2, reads DGGITQSPKYLFRKEGQNVTLSCEQNLNHDAMYWYRQDPGQGLRLIYYSQIVNDFQKGDIAEGYSVSREKKESFPLTVTSAQKNPTAFYLCASNTGTRYGYTFGSGTRLTVV.